These T cell receptor beta chains were read from a single sample in a study of T cells after yellow fever vaccination. TCRdb re-analysed the 5' RACE reads in MiXCR, keeping a single row per CDR3 protein. Among some 560,000 distinct CDR3 sequences, 19% were seen once, and the ten largest hold 13% to 15%. The sample here was PBMCs, taken 15 days after the yellow fever booster vaccination. Receptors originate from a man aged 25 to 40 who received the YFV17D yellow fever vaccine. CDR3s include the opening cysteine and the closing phenylalanine or tryptophan. D genes are given only for firm matches. A clone size is listed for some rows: how often the clone was seen (once, few, many), or a class if it is expanded.

clone size: few; V gene: TRBV5-1; J gene: TRBJ2-1; D gene: TRBD2; CDR3 DNA: TGCGCCAGCAGCTCAAGACACGGGACTAGCGGGAGGGCCTCCTACAATGAGCAGTTCTTC; CDR3 protein: CASSSRHGTSGRASYNEQFF
clone size: .; V gene: TRBV15; J gene: TRBJ2-1; D gene: .; CDR3 DNA: TGTGCCACCAGCGGTCAGAGCAATGAGCAGTTCTTC; CDR3 protein: CATSGQSNEQFF
clone size: many; V gene: TRBV5-1; J gene: TRBJ2-7; D gene: TRBD1; CDR3 DNA: TGCGCCAGCAGCTTACAGGGGGATTCCAACTACGAGCAGTACTTC; CDR3 protein: CASSLQGDSNYEQYF
clone size: few; V gene: TRBV28; J gene: TRBJ2-7; D gene: TRBD2; CDR3 DNA: TGTGCCAGCAGTAGACCACTAGCGGGAGTTGGAGAGCAGTACTTC; CDR3 protein: CASSRPLAGVGEQYF
clone size: .; V gene: TRBV7-9; J gene: TRBJ2-7; D gene: .; CDR3 DNA: TGTGCCAGCAGCCCCATCTCTTCGGGGATCGAGCAGTACTTC; CDR3 protein: CASSPISSGIEQYF
clone size: .; V gene: TRBV7-2; J gene: TRBJ2-3; D gene: TRBD2; CDR3 DNA: TGTGCCAGCAGCTCGGCGGGACTAGTTTTCGCAGATACGCAGTATTTT; CDR3 protein: CASSSAGLVFADTQYF
clone size: few; V gene: TRBV29-1; J gene: TRBJ2-7; D gene: .; CDR3 DNA: TGCAGCGTTGGTCTGGGGGCGTACGAGCAGTACTTC; CDR3 protein: CSVGLGAYEQYF
clone size: few; V gene: TRBV29-1; J gene: TRBJ2-7; D gene: .; CDR3 DNA: TGCAGCGTCTACCCAGCAGGCACCTACGAGCAGTACTTC; CDR3 protein: CSVYPAGTYEQYF
clone size: once; V gene: TRBV18; J gene: TRBJ2-5; D gene: .; CDR3 DNA: TGTGCCAGCTCACCACCTTTCGGCCGTGCGGGTGAGACCCAGTACTTC; CDR3 protein: CASSPPFGRAGETQYF
clone size: few; V gene: TRBV29-1; J gene: TRBJ2-7; D gene: TRBD2; CDR3 DNA: TGCAGCGTTGTTCCAGCGGGAGGGTCCGAGCAGTACTTC; CDR3 protein: CSVVPAGGSEQYF
clone size: few; V gene: TRBV9; J gene: TRBJ2-7; D gene: .; CDR3 DNA: TGTGCCAGCAGCCCGGACTTGTTCGCCTACGAGCAGTACTTC; CDR3 protein: CASSPDLFAYEQYF
clone size: few; V gene: TRBV5-1; J gene: TRBJ2-7; D gene: TRBD2; CDR3 DNA: TGCGCCAGTCTAGCGGGAGGGCCCCCCTACGAGCAGTACTTC; CDR3 protein: CASLAGGPPYEQYF
clone size: few; V gene: TRBV9; J gene: TRBJ1-5; D gene: TRBD1; CDR3 DNA: TGTGCCAGCAGCGCGACAGGGGTTTCTAGTCAGCCCCAGCATTTT; CDR3 protein: CASSATGVSSQPQHF
clone size: .; V gene: TRBV20-1; J gene: TRBJ2-5; D gene: TRBD2; CDR3 DNA: TGCAGTGCAGCCGGGACTAGCGGGAGTTACAAGACCCAGTACTTC; CDR3 protein: CSAAGTSGSYKTQYF
clone size: .; V gene: TRBV29-1; J gene: TRBJ2-4; D gene: TRBD1; CDR3 DNA: TGCAGCGTTGGACAGGGGAGCGACATTCAGTACTTC; CDR3 protein: CSVGQGSDIQYF
clone size: .; V gene: TRBV20-1; J gene: TRBJ1-4; D gene: TRBD1; CDR3 DNA: TGCAGTGCACCTTACAGGGGGGAAGAAAAACTGTTTTTT; CDR3 protein: CSAPYRGEEKLFF
clone size: few; V gene: TRBV5-1; J gene: TRBJ2-3; D gene: .; CDR3 DNA: TGCGCCAGCAGCCCTGACTGGCAGAGAGATACGCAGTATTTT; CDR3 protein: CASSPDWQRDTQYF
clone size: .; V gene: TRBV6-1; J gene: TRBJ2-7; D gene: TRBD1; CDR3 DNA: TGTGCCAGCAGTAGGGGGACAGGGTCCCCACCTTTCGAGCAGTACTTC; CDR3 protein: CASSRGTGSPPFEQYF
clone size: .; V gene: TRBV5-6; J gene: TRBJ2-3; D gene: .; CDR3 DNA: TGTGCCAGCAGCTTGGCCTCCCGCACAGATACGCAGTATTTT; CDR3 protein: CASSLASRTDTQYF
clone size: .; V gene: TRBV6-1; J gene: TRBJ2-2; D gene: .; CDR3 DNA: TGTGCCAGCAGAAAGGAGAACACCGGGGAGCTGTTTTTT; CDR3 protein: CASRKENTGELFF
clone size: .; V gene: TRBV7-2; J gene: TRBJ2-5; D gene: .; CDR3 DNA: TGTGCCAGCAGCCCCCCCCGGAAGGTTCAAGAGACCCAGTACTTC; CDR3 protein: CASSPPRKVQETQYF
clone size: few; V gene: TRBV5-1; J gene: TRBJ2-5; D gene: .; CDR3 DNA: TGCGCCAGCAGCTTGGGGTCAGCGGAAGAGACCCAGTACTTC; CDR3 protein: CASSLGSAEETQYF
clone size: .; V gene: TRBV10-3; J gene: TRBJ1-4; D gene: .; CDR3 DNA: TGTGCCATCAGTGAACGTCAAACTAATGAAAAACTGTTTTTT; CDR3 protein: CAISERQTNEKLFF
clone size: few; V gene: TRBV15; J gene: TRBJ1-5; D gene: .; CDR3 DNA: TGTGCCACCAGCTTTTTGAGGGATGGCAATCAGCCCCAGCATTTT; CDR3 protein: CATSFLRDGNQPQHF
clone size: .; V gene: TRBV5-1; J gene: TRBJ1-1; D gene: .; CDR3 DNA: TGCGCCAGCAGCTGGGACCGGGACACTGAAGCTTTCTTT; CDR3 protein: CASSWDRDTEAFF
clone size: few; V gene: TRBV7-2; J gene: TRBJ2-2; D gene: TRBD2; CDR3 DNA: TGTGCCAGCAGCCCAAGCGGGAGGGCCAACGGGGAGCTGTTTTTT; CDR3 protein: CASSPSGRANGELFF
clone size: few; V gene: TRBV3-1; J gene: TRBJ2-1; D gene: TRBD2; CDR3 DNA: TGTGCCAGCAGGGATTGGACTAGCGGGAGGGCCCGGGAGCAGTTCTTC; CDR3 protein: CASRDWTSGRAREQFF
clone size: .; V gene: TRBV12-3/TRBV12-4; J gene: TRBJ2-3; D gene: .; CDR3 DNA: TGTGCCAGCAGTTTAAGTAATGTGGATACGCAGTATTTT; CDR3 protein: CASSLSNVDTQYF
clone size: .; V gene: TRBV5-1; J gene: TRBJ2-3; D gene: .; CDR3 DNA: TGCGCCAGCAGGGACTTCGATACGCAGTATTTT; CDR3 protein: CASRDFDTQYF
clone size: few; V gene: TRBV20-1; J gene: TRBJ2-3; D gene: .; CDR3 DNA: TGCAGTGCTAGAGATCGAGCCCACCGTGATACGCAGTATTTT; CDR3 protein: CSARDRAHRDTQYF
clone size: few; V gene: TRBV6-5; J gene: TRBJ2-7; D gene: .; CDR3 DNA: TGTGCCAGCAGTTACTCGGGCGGCCGAGGGGCCTACGAGCAGTACTTC; CDR3 protein: CASSYSGGRGAYEQYF
clone size: .; V gene: TRBV6-6; J gene: TRBJ2-7; D gene: .; CDR3 DNA: TGTGCCAGCAGTGGCCCTGAGCGGGCCGAGCAGTACTTC; CDR3 protein: CASSGPERAEQYF
clone size: few; V gene: TRBV29-1; J gene: TRBJ2-7; D gene: .; CDR3 DNA: TGCAGCGTGGCTAGAAATGGCGTCGAGCAGTACTTC; CDR3 protein: CSVARNGVEQYF
clone size: few; V gene: TRBV7-9; J gene: TRBJ2-7; D gene: .; CDR3 DNA: TGTGCCAGCAGCTCCGGGACTTTCTACGAGCAGTACTTC; CDR3 protein: CASSSGTFYEQYF
clone size: .; V gene: TRBV5-6; J gene: TRBJ1-1; D gene: .; CDR3 DNA: TGTGCCAGCAGCTTGGCCTCTGGACAGGAAGCTTTCTTT; CDR3 protein: CASSLASGQEAFF
clone size: .; V gene: TRBV7-9; J gene: TRBJ2-1; D gene: .; CDR3 DNA: TGTGCCAGCACCCCGGGGGGCGTCGGTGAGCAGTTCTTC; CDR3 protein: CASTPGGVGEQFF